The following is a T cell receptor (beta chain) sequence with its context. The target antigen is unknown. Libraries were prepared by immunoSEQ multiplex PCR; TCRdb keeps only in-frame clonotypes and omits some of them. The sample contains 300,000 to 350,000 clones, 73% of which appear only once. This sample was included in a study of shared clonotypes between healthy human individuals. Study context: The composition of the donors was two women and a few men aged 18 to 49. Study conclusions and caveats: When naive CD4 clonotypes were compared across several donors, approximately 4.9% were shared.

Recent acute infections and vaccinations were absent in the healthy HIV-negative adult donors. Sequencing used memory CD4+ T cells sorted from blood. Subset here: CD45RA-negative fraction. The receptor's source is a man between 25 and 39 years old in good health.

The CDR3 DNA reads as TGTGCCAGCAGCTTAGATCAGGGCGAGCAGTACTTC. Translating it yields CASSLDQGEQYF. V and J are TRBV7-2 and TRBJ2-7; D is perhaps TRBD1 (5 bases). The germline V and J ends were trimmed by 1 base and 6 bases, with 7 bases remaining between them. Germline lookup yields CDR1 SGHTA and CDR2 FQGNSA. The CDR3 totals 12 residues.